The 29 T cell receptor beta chains below were found in one sample sequenced in a study of Ad26.COV2.S vaccination and SARS-CoV-2 variants. Documented treatment: some 20 received Ad26.COV2.S at low or high dose, single or two shots; about 5 received placebo; per-sample allocation not given. Sampling happened 63 days after the first vaccine or placebo injection. Measured with immunoSEQ multiplex PCR; TCRdb has only the in-frame clones, and not every one. This sample carries fewer than 300,000 clones, more than 75% of them seen once, and the ten largest clones take about 3.1%. This sample comprised peripheral blood, obtained in a trial of Ad26.COV2.S vaccine versus placebo. The receptors come from a person aged 18-60 years who received the Ad26.COV2.S COVID-19 vaccine or a placebo.

The V and J genes are TRBV27 and TRBJ1-1, with D possibly TRBD1 on 5 matching bases. The CDR3 has 13 residues. Germline CDR1 MNHEY, CDR2 SMNVEV (reference sequence). The V end was cut by 1 base, the J end by 7 bases, with 10 bases between. The CDR3 sequence: CASSLFIRGEAFF. DNA for the CDR3: TGTGCCAGCAGTTTATTCATTAGGGGTGAAGCTTTCTTT.

The chain combines TRBV7-9 with TRBJ1-2; D is undetermined. The CDR3 runs to 14 residues. Germline V CDR1 and CDR2: SEHNR, FQNEAQ (reference sequence). V was shortened by 2 bases and J by 5 bases, with 12 bases between the two germline ends. CDR3 protein: CASSLSGRAYGYTF. The DNA for the CDR3 is TGTGCCAGCAGCTTATCGGGTAGAGCGTATGGCTACACCTTC.

This sequence joins TRBV12-5 and TRBJ2-3; 8 nucleotides agree with TRBD1. The J segment lost 0 bases and the V segment lost 5 bases, leaving 1 base of the junction unmatched. The CDR3 runs 14 residues. Germline assignment: CDR1 LGHNT and CDR2 FRNRAP. The CDR3 DNA reads as TGTGCTAGTGGTAGGACAGGGAGCACAGATACGCAGTATTTT. This sequence encodes CASGRTGSTDTQYF.

V is TRBV6-5 and J is TRBJ2-7, with D tentatively TRBD2 (6 bases). The CDR3 is made up of 13 amino acids. V was shortened by 6 bases and J by 3 bases, with 12 bases between the two germline ends. CDR1 is MNHEY, CDR2 SVGAGI, per germline. As DNA, the CDR3 is TGTGCCAGCAGGGGACTCGGAGGCTACGAGCAGTACTTC. Translating gives CASRGLGGYEQYF.

CDR3 DNA sequence: TGTGCCAGCAGTGAAAAAACAGCTAATCAGCCCCAGCATTTT. Translation: CASSEKTANQPQHF. The J gene is TRBJ1-5, the V gene TRBV6-1, with D uncertain. Looked up from germline, CDR1 is MNHNS and CDR2 is SASEGT. There are 14 residues in the CDR3. V was shortened by 2 bases and J by 4 bases, with 9 bases between the two germline ends.

The CDR3, as DNA: TGTGCCAGCAGTCTTCTGACCCATAAGTATGAAGATACGCAGTATTTT. Encoded protein: CASSLLTHKYEDTQYF. This chain uses TRBV2 with TRBJ2-3; D remains unclear. V lost 5 bases and J lost 5, with 20 bases in between. Germline CDR1 is SNHLY and CDR2 is FYNNEI. The CDR3 consists of 16 residues. The full variable domain, with the rest looked up from reference TRBV2 and TRBJ2-3, is EPEVTQTPSHQVTQMGQEVILRCVPISNHLYFYWYRQILGQKVEFLVSFYNNEISEKSEIFDDQFSVERPDGSNFTLKIRSTKLEDSAMYFCASSLLTHKYEDTQYFGPGTRLTVL.

This chain joins TRBV5-1 and TRBJ2-5; D is uncertain. CDR1 is SGHRS and CDR2 is YFSETQ in the germline V gene. This CDR3 comprises 15 residues. Between the trimmed V and J ends, which lost 0 bases and 5 bases, there was a span of 14 bases. CDR3 protein: CASSLEGRPRETQYF. As DNA, the CDR3 is TGCGCCAGCAGCTTGGAGGGCAGGCCTAGGGAGACCCAGTACTTC.

The rearrangement joins TRBV18 to TRBJ2-3; no reliable D call. CDR1 and CDR2 (germline): KGHSH, LQKENI. With 0 bases removed from V and 5 bases from J, the gap between germline ends came to 21 bases. The CDR3 sequence is 18 residues long. DNA for the CDR3: TGTGCCAGCTCACCACCGTCCCTAGGCTTTCAACGGGTAGATACGCAGTATTTT. Its translation is CASSPPSLGFQRVDTQYF.

V gene TRBV7-2 combines with J gene TRBJ2-5; TRBD2 matches 7 bases. V dropped 3 bases and J dropped 5; count of bases not matched to a gene: 3. The germline V gene encodes CDR1 SGHTA and CDR2 FQGNSA. There are 13 residues in the CDR3. Here the CDR3 DNA reads TGTGCCAGCAGCTTTACTAGCGCGGAGACCCAGTACTTC. Translation: CASSFTSAETQYF.

The V call is TRBV7-2, the J call TRBJ1-3, with 7 nucleotides matching TRBD1. The germline CDR1 and CDR2 sequences are SGHTA and FQGNSA. V gave up 4 bases and J gave up 3 bases; unmatched junction bases: 6. The CDR3 length is 15 residues. CDR3 protein: CASSSQGISGNTIYF. CDR3 coding DNA: TGTGCCAGCAGCTCACAGGGGATCAGTGGAAACACCATATATTTT.

The CDR3 sequence is CASSLPGTHSGNTIYF. The CDR3 nucleotides are TGTGCCAGCAGCTTGCCGGGAACCCACTCTGGAAACACCATATATTTT. This sequence joins TRBV5-4 and TRBJ1-3; D is unclear. Germline V gene data show CDR1 as SGHNT and CDR2 as YYREEE (reference sequence). The CDR3 runs to 16 residues. V lost 1 base and J lost 0, with 11 bases in between.

This chain links TRBV6-5 with TRBJ2-7; 9 bases are a match to TRBD1. Germline CDR1 MNHEY, CDR2 SVGAGI. Unmatched junction bases numbered 5, after V lost 7 bases and J lost 7 bases. The CDR3 extends over 12 amino acids. CDR3 sequence (DNA): TGTGCCAGCATAACAGGGGGCGGGGAGCAGTACTTC. As protein: CASITGGGEQYF.

This chain links TRBV7-2 with TRBJ1-5, with D possibly matching TRBD1 (5 bases). The V end was cut by 3 bases, the J end by 7 bases, with 10 bases between. This CDR3 has 13 amino acids. The germline V gene has CDR1 SGHTA and CDR2 FQGNSA. DNA of the CDR3: TGTGCCAGCAGCTTTGGGGGGGGACAGCCCCAGCATTTT. Its protein product is CASSFGGGQPQHF.

V usage is TRBV6-6 and J usage is TRBJ2-2, with 7 bases aligning to TRBD1. The CDR3 covers 16 residues. V dropped 5 bases and J dropped 0; count of bases not matched to a gene: 6. Germline V lookup: CDR1 MNHNY, CDR2 SVGAGI (reference sequence). The CDR3 is CASSTAQGANTGELFF. The CDR3 coding sequence is TGTGCCAGCAGTACAGCCCAGGGGGCGAACACCGGGGAGCTGTTTTTT.

The V gene is TRBV27, the J gene TRBJ2-7; tentative D call: TRBD2 (5 bases). With 5 bases removed from V and 3 bases from J, the gap between germline ends came to 17 bases. Germline V gene lookup returns CDR1 MNHEY and CDR2 SMNVEV (reference sequence). This CDR3 spans 15 amino acids. The CDR3, as DNA: TGTGCCAGCAGTCCCTTCGGGGTCGGTGGCTACGAGCAGTACTTC. Amino acid sequence: CASSPFGVGGYEQYF.

The V gene is TRBV4-2, the J gene TRBJ1-2; the D gene is possibly TRBD1 (6 bases). V was cut by 4 bases and J by 6 bases, with 15 bases left in between. The germline gives CDR1 LGHNA, CDR2 YNFKEQ. This CDR3 has 14 residues. CDR3 protein: CASSLRGRVDGYTF. As DNA, the CDR3 is TGTGCCAGCAGCCTCAGGGGAAGGGTCGATGGCTACACCTTC.

This clone has a handful of counts. The chain recombines TRBV6-5 with TRBJ1-1; the D gene is possibly TRBD1 (5 bases). Germline values: CDR1 MNHEY, CDR2 SVGAGI. Trimming took off 8 bases at V and 5 bases at J, with 12 bases between the two ends. The CDR3 is made up of 12 amino acids. CDR3 loop: CASRGLRTEAFF. In DNA, the CDR3 is TGTGCCAGCCGGGGGTTACGGACTGAAGCTTTCTTT.

The chain uses TRBV10-2 and TRBJ1-5, with D unresolved. V dropped 7 bases and J dropped 3 bases, with 16 bases sitting between them. Germline CDR1 reads WSHSY; CDR2 reads SAAADI. The CDR3 runs to 15 residues. The DNA for the CDR3 is TGCGCCAGCAAACTTGGGCCAGGTCCCAATCAGCCCCAGCATTTT. This sequence encodes CASKLGPGPNQPQHF.

This clone was recorded a few times. The gene calls are TRBV12-2 and TRBJ2-3; TRBD1 is taken as the D call from the table, unchecked against the DNA. TRBV12-2 is assigned pseudogene status. This CDR3 is 21 amino acids long. The CDR3 sequence: CASRLPKQPGGTPISTDTQYF. The CDR3 nucleotides are TGTGCAAGTCGCTTACCCAAGCAGCCAGGGGGGACCCCAATATCCACAGATACGCAGTATTTT.

On this clone itself: Other DNA sequences within the sample encode an identical CDR3. The chain couples TRBV10-1 to TRBJ1-1; 9 positions match TRBD1. The CDR3 runs to 13 residues. CDR1 WNHNN and CDR2 SYGVQD come from the germline V gene (reference sequence). J lost 4 bases, V lost 5 bases, and 2 bases had no gene match. DNA of the CDR3: TGCGCCAGCAGTCGGGACAGGGTCACTGAAGCTTTCTTT. This translates into CASSRDRVTEAFF.

The chain joins TRBV6-2 or TRBV6-3 to TRBJ1-1, with D tentatively TRBD1 (6 bases). CDR3 length: 13 amino acids. With 4 bases removed from V and 7 bases from J, the gap between germline ends came to 13 bases. The V gene's germline CDR1 is MNHEY and CDR2 SVGEGT. CDR3 in amino acids: CASSLTGLYEAFF. DNA for the CDR3: TGTGCCAGCAGTTTGACAGGATTATATGAAGCTTTCTTT.

The rearrangement uses TRBV5-1 and TRBJ2-1, with 9 bases lining up with TRBD2. There are 15 residues in the CDR3. Germline trimming cut 5 bases from V and 9 bases from J; bases unmatched to any gene: 12. Germline values: CDR1 SGHRS, CDR2 YFSETQ. CDR3: CASSGTSRSLGEQFF. CDR3 bases: TGCGCCAGCAGTGGGACTAGCCGGAGCCTGGGTGAGCAGTTCTTC.

The chain is built from TRBV19 and TRBJ2-7; TRBD1 agrees at 12 bases. V lost 4 bases, J lost 11 bases, and 15 bases stayed unmatched. The germline gives CDR1 LNHDA, CDR2 SQIVND (reference sequence). The CDR3 is 16 residues long. CDR3 in DNA: TGTGCCAGTAGTACAAAATCGGGACAGGGGGCCGGTTTAAAGTACTTC. Translated: CASSTKSGQGAGLKYF.

V usage is TRBV7-2 and J usage is TRBJ1-5, with 11 positions matching TRBD1. CDR3 length: 17 amino acids. J gave up 4 bases and V 5 bases, and 10 bases lay outside the gene matches. Germline V gene data show CDR1 as SGHTA and CDR2 as FQGNSA. CDR3 DNA: TGTGCCAGCAGCCTGAGGACAGGGGGCTTTCGGAATCAGCCCCAGCATTTT. Its translation is CASSLRTGGFRNQPQHF.

The genes are TRBV6-4 and TRBJ1-2; 11 positions agree with TRBD1. The length of the CDR3 is 16 residues. Germline V lookup: CDR1 MRHNA, CDR2 SNTAGT. The V gene end was trimmed by 6 bases and the J gene end by 4 bases; junction bases not matched to a gene: 10. The CDR3 protein is CASSLGQGDSSYGYTF. The CDR3 region has the DNA TGTGCCAGCAGCCTGGGACAGGGGGATTCGTCCTATGGCTACACCTTC.

The V and J genes are TRBV7-9 and TRBJ1-5; D is uncertain. The V gene's germline CDR1 is SEHNR and CDR2 FQNEAQ (reference sequence). The germline V and J ends were trimmed by 0 bases and 7 bases, with 19 bases remaining between them. This CDR3 has 17 amino acids. The CDR3 protein is CASSLARLTGRRQPQHF. The CDR3 DNA reads TGTGCCAGCAGCTTAGCGCGGCTAACGGGGAGACGGCAGCCCCAGCATTTT.

This clone appeared once. The chain joins TRBV28 to TRBJ2-2, with 8 nucleotides matching TRBD1. Germline trimming cut 7 bases from V and 6 bases from J; bases unmatched to any gene: 13. Germline lookup yields CDR1 MDHEN and CDR2 SYDVKM. The CDR3 sequence is 16 residues long. Here the CDR3 DNA reads TGTGCCAGCACCCCAGAGGACAGGGTTAATGCCGGGGAGCTGTTTTTT. Protein product: CASTPEDRVNAGELFF.

J is TRBJ1-5 and V is TRBV19, with D uncertain. Germline CDR1 LNHDA, CDR2 SQIVND (reference sequence). V was shortened by 4 bases and J by 9 bases, with 7 bases between the two germline ends. This CDR3 is 11 amino acids long. This CDR3 reads CASSRGGPQHF. CDR3 nucleotide sequence: TGTGCCAGTAGTAGGGGAGGGCCCCAGCATTTT.

CDR3 bases: TGCGCCAGCAGTCAGATCGGACAGGGCAATCAGCCCCAGCATTTT. Translation gives CASSQIGQGNQPQHF. The rearrangement links TRBV23-1 to TRBJ1-5; 7 bases line up with TRBD1. TRBV23-1 has ORF status, its function being uncertain. The V and J ends lost 3 bases and 2 bases, in that order; junction bases with no gene match: 4. This CDR3 comprises 15 residues.